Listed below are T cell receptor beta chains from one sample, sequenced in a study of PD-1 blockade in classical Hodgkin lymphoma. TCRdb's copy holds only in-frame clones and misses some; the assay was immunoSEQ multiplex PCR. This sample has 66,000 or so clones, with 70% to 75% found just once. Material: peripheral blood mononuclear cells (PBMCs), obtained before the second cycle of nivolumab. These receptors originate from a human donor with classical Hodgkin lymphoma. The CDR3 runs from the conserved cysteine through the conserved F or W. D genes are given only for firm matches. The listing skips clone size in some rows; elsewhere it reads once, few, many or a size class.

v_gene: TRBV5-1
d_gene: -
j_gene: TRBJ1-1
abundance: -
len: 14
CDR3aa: CASSVMGGLDEAFF
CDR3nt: TGCGCCAGCAGCGTTATGGGGGGCCTCGATGAAGCTTTCTTT

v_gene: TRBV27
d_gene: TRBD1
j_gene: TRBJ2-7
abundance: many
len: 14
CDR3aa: CASSAQGAEYEQYF
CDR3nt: TGTGCCAGCAGCGCACAGGGGGCCGAGTACGAGCAGTACTTC

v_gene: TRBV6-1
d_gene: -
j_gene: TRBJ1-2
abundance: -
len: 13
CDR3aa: CASSETFVYGYTF
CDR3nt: TGTGCCAGCAGTGAGACATTCGTCTATGGCTACACCTTC

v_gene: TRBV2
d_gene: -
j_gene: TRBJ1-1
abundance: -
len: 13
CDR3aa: CASRWAEPMKAFF
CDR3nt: TGTGCCAGCAGGTGGGCAGAGCCTATGAAAGCTTTCTTT

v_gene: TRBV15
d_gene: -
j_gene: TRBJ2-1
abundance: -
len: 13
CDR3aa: CATSNWAANEQFF
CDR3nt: TGTGCCACCAGTAACTGGGCCGCGAATGAGCAGTTCTTC

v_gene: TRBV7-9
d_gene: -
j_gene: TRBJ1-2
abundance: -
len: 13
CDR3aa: CASSFSGYYGYTF
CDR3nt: TGTGCCAGCAGCTTCTCCGGGTACTATGGCTACACCTTC

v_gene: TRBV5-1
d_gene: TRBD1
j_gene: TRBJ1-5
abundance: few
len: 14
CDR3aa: CASSPNTGGWPQHF
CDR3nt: TGCGCCAGCAGCCCTAACACAGGGGGCTGGCCCCAGCATTTT

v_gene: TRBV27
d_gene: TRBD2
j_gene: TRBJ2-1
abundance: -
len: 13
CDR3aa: CASSSGGPNEQFF
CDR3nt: TGTGCCAGCAGTTCGGGGGGGCCCAATGAGCAGTTCTTC

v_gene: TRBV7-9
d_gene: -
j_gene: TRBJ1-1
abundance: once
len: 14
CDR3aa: CASRGEGMNTEAFF
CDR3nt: TGTGCCAGCAGGGGAGAAGGGATGAACACTGAAGCTTTCTTT

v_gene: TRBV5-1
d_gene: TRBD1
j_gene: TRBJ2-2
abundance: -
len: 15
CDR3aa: CASSFGTANTGELFF
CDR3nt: TGCGCCAGCAGTTTCGGGACAGCAAACACCGGGGAGCTGTTTTTT

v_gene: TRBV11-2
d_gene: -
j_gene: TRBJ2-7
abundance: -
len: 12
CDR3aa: CATKTVTYEQYF
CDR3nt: TGTGCCACCAAGACCGTTACCTACGAGCAGTACTTC

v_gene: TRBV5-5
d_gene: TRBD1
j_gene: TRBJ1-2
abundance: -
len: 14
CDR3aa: CASSLGQGAYGYTF
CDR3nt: TGTGCCAGCAGCTTGGGGCAGGGGGCGTATGGCTACACCTTC

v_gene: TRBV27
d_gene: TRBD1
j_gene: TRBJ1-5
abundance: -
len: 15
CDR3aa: CASSSDRGGGWSQHF
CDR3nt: TGTGCCAGCAGCTCCGACAGGGGGGGAGGGTGGTCCCAGCATTTT

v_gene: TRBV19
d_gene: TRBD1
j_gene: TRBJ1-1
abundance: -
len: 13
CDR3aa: CASRDRVGTEAFF
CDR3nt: TGTGCCAGCCGGGACAGGGTAGGAACTGAAGCTTTCTTT

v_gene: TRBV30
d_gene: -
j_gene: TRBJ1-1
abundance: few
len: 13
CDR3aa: CAWRTLVGTEAFF
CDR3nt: TGTGCCTGGAGGACGTTGGTTGGGACTGAAGCTTTCTTT

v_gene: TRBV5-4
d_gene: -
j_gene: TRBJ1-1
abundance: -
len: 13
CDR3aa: CASSLEAPGAAFF
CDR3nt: TGTGCCAGCAGCTTGGAGGCCCCGGGTGCGGCTTTCTTT

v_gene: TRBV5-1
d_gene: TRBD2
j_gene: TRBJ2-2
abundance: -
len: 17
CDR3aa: CASSSVGLAGGTGELFF
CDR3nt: TGCGCCAGCAGCTCCGTCGGGCTAGCGGGAGGGACCGGGGAGCTGTTTTTT

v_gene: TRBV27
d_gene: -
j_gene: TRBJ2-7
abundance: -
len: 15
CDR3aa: CASSWGRTTTYEQYF
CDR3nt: TGTGCCAGCAGTTGGGGCAGGACCACCACCTACGAGCAGTACTTC

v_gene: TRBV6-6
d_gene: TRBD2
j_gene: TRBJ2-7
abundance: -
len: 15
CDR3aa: CASSYVGGRAYEQYF
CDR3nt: TGTGCCAGCAGCTACGTAGGCGGGAGGGCCTACGAGCAGTACTTC

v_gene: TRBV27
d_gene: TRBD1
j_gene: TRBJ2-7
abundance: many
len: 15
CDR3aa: CASSPMGQVPYEQYF
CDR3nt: TGTGCCAGCAGTCCCATGGGACAGGTTCCCTACGAGCAGTACTTC

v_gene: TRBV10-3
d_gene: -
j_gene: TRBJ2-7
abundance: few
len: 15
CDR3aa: CAISESFSGVYEQYF
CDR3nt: TGTGCCATCAGTGAGTCGTTTAGCGGAGTCTACGAGCAGTACTTC

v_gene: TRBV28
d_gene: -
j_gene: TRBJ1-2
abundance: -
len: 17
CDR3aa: CASSPGQFFHRNYGYTF
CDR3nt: TGTGCCAGCAGCCCCGGACAGTTCTTCCATCGAAACTATGGCTACACCTTC

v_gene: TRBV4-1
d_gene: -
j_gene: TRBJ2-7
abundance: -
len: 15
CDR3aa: CASSQTPQGPYEQYF
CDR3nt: TGCGCCAGCAGCCAGACGCCCCAAGGGCCCTACGAGCAGTACTTC

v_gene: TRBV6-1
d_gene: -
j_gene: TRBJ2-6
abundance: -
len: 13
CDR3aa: CASGFSGANVLTF
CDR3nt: TGTGCCAGCGGCTTCTCTGGGGCCAACGTCCTGACTTTC

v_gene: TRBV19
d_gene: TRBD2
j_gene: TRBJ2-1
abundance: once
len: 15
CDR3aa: CASSLSGGPYNEQFF
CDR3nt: TGTGCCAGTAGTCTTTCGGGGGGGCCCTACAATGAGCAGTTCTTC

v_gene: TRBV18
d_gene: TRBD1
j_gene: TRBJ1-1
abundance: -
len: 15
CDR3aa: CASSGQGALNTEAFF
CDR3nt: TGTGCCAGCTCAGGACAGGGGGCGCTGAACACTGAAGCTTTCTTT

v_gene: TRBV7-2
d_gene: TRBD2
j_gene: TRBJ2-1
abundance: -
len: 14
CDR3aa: CASSLGLAGVEQFF
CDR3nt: TGTGCCAGCAGCTTAGGACTAGCGGGCGTTGAGCAGTTCTTC

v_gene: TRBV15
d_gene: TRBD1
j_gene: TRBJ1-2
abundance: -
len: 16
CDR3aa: CATSPRGGGGIYGYTF
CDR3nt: TGTGCCACCAGCCCCCGGGGAGGGGGCGGTATCTATGGCTACACCTTC

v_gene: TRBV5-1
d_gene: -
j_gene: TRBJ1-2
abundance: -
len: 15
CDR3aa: CASSSMTEANYGYTF
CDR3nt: TGCGCCAGCAGCTCTATGACGGAAGCTAACTATGGCTACACCTTC

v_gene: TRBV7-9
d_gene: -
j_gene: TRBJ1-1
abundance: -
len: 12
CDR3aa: CASSLYDTEAFF
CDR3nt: TGTGCCAGCAGCCTCTATGACACTGAAGCTTTCTTT

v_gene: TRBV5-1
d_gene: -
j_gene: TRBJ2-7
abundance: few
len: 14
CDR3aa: CASSAGPGSYEQYF
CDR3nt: TGCGCCAGCAGCGCCGGCCCAGGGTCCTACGAGCAGTACTTC

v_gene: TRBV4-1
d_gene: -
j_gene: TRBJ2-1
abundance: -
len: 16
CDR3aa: CASSQVQGSSYNEQFF
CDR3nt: TGCGCCAGCAGCCAAGTGCAGGGGAGCTCCTACAATGAGCAGTTCTTC

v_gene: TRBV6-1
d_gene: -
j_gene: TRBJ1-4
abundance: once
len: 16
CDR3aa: CASSEQGRGINEKLFF
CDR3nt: TGTGCCAGCAGTGAACAGGGAAGGGGGATTAATGAAAAACTGTTTTTT

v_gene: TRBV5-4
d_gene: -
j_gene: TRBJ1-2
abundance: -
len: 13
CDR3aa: CASSFQGIRGYTF
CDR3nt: TGTGCCAGCAGCTTCCAGGGGATTCGTGGCTACACCTTC

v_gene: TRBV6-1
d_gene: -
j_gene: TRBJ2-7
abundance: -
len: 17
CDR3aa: CASSEMGVLETSYEQYF
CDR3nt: TGTGCCAGCAGTGAAATGGGGGTCCTCGAAACCTCCTACGAGCAGTACTTC

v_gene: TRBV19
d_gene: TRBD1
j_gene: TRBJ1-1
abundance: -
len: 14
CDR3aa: CASSSGGIYTEAFF
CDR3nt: TGTGCCAGTAGTTCAGGGGGGATTTACACTGAAGCTTTCTTT

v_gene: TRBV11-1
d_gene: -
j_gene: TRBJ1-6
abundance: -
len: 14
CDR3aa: CASSLEVPNSPLHF
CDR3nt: TGTGCCAGCAGCTTAGAGGTCCCTAATTCACCCCTCCACTTT

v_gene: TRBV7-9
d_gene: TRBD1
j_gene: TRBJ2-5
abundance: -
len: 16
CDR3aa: CASRRVAGGPEETQYF
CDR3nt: TGTGCCAGCCGAAGAGTAGCAGGGGGCCCAGAGGAGACCCAGTACTTC

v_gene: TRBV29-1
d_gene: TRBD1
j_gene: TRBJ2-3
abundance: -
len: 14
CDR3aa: CSYDRGSSTDTQYF
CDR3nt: TGCAGCTATGACAGGGGATCTAGCACAGATACGCAGTATTTT

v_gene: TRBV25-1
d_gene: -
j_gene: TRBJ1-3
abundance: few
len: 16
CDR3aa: CASSEYGTGSGNTIYF
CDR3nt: TGTGCCAGCAGTGAATATGGGACTGGGTCTGGAAACACCATATATTTT

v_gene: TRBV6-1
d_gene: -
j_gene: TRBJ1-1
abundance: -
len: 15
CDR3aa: CASSVSLAGTTEAFF
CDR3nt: TGTGCCAGCAGTGTCAGTTTGGCAGGGACGACTGAAGCTTTCTTT

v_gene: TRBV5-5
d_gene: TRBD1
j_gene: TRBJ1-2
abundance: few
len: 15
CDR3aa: CASSLAGQGNYGYTF
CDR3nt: TGTGCCAGCAGCTTAGCGGGACAGGGGAACTATGGCTACACCTTC

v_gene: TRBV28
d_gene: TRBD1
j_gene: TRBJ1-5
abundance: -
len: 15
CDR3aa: CASSSTGFGNQPQHF
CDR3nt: TGTGCCAGCAGTTCGACAGGGTTCGGCAATCAGCCCCAGCATTTT

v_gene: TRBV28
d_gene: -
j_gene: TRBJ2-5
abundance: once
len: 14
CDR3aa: CASSFPRGVETQYF
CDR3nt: TGTGCCAGCAGTTTCCCCAGGGGGGTAGAGACCCAGTACTTC

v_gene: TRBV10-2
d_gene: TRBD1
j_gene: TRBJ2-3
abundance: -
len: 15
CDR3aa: CASSGDRRYADTQYF
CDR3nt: TGCGCCAGCAGTGGGGACAGGCGGTACGCAGATACGCAGTATTTT

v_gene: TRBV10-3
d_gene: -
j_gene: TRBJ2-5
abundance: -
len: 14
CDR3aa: CAHSPPGGLGEQYF
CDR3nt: TGTGCCCACTCCCCCCCTGGCGGTCTTGGGGAGCAGTACTTC

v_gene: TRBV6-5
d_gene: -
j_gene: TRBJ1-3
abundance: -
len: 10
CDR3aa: CASSGNTIYF
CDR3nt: TGTGCCAGCTCGGGAAACACCATATATTTT

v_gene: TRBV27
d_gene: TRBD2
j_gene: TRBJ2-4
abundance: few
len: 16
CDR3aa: CASSLRGGTRKNIQYF
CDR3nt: TGTGCCAGCAGTTTAAGGGGAGGGACTCGGAAAAACATTCAGTACTTC

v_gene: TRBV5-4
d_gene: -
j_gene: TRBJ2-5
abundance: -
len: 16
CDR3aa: CASSSRGREAGETQYF
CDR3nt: TGTGCCAGCAGCTCAAGGGGGCGGGAGGCTGGAGAGACCCAGTACTTC

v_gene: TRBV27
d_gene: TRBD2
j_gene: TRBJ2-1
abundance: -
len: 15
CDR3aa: CASSLSGGSGNEQFF
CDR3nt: TGTGCCAGCAGTTTATCGGGCGGGAGTGGGAATGAGCAGTTCTTC

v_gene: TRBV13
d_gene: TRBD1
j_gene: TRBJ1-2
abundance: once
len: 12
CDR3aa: CASSFGTAGYTF
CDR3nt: TGTGCCAGCAGCTTCGGGACAGCTGGCTACACCTTC

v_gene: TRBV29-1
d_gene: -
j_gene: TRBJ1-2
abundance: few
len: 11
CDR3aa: CSVEGGYGYTF
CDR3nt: TGCAGCGTTGAAGGGGGCTATGGCTACACCTTC

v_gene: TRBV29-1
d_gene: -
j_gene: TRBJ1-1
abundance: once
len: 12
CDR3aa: CSVGQGNTEAFF
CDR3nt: TGCAGCGTTGGGCAGGGTAACACTGAAGCTTTCTTT

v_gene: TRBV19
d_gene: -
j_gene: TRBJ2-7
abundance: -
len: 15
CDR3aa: CASTPRRGLEDEQYF
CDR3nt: TGTGCCAGTACCCCCCGACGGGGACTTGAGGACGAGCAGTACTTC